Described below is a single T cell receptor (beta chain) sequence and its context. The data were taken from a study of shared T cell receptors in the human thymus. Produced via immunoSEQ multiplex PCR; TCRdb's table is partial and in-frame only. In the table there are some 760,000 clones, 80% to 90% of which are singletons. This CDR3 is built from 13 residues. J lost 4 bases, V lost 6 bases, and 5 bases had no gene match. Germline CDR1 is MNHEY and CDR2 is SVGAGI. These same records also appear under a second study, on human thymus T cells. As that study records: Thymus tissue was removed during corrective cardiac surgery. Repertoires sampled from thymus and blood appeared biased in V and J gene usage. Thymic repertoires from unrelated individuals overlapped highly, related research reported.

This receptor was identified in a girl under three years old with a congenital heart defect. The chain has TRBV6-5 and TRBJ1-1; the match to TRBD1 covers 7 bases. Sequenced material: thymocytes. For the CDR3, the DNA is TGTGCCAGCAGGGTGACAGGGACCACTGAAGCTTTCTTT. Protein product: CASRVTGTTEAFF.